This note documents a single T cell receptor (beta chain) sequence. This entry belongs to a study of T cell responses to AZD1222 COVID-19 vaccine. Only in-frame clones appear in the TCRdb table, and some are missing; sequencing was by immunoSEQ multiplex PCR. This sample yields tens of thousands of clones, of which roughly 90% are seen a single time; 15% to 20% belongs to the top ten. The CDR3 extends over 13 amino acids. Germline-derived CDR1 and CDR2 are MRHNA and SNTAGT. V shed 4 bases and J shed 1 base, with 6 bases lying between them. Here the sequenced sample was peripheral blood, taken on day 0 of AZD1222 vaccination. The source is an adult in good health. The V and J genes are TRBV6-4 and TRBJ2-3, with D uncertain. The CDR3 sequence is CASSAPGTDTQYF. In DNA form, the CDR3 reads TGTGCCAGCAGTGCCCCGGGCACAGATACGCAGTATTTT.